A selection of T cell receptor beta chains follows, all from one sample in a study of breast tumors, draining lymph nodes, adjacent tissues. TCRdb re-called the multiplex PCR reads through MiXCR, storing one row per CDR3 protein. The sample lists about 300,000 distinct CDR3 sequences; more than 30% were seen once. The sequencing input was axillary lymph node tissue. Receptors originate from a female donor with breast cancer. Some clones in this sample may be carry-over from other donors' samples. Each CDR3 is given with its conserved first and last residue. The D gene is left open where the match is weak. For some rows the clone size is stated as once, few or many, or as a class when expanded; others skip it.

j_gene: TRBJ1-3
v_gene: TRBV2
d_gene: -
abundance: -
CDR3nt: TGTGCCAGCAGTGTACAAGGACCTAGCTCTGGAAACACCATATATTTT
CDR3aa: CASSVQGPSSGNTIYF

j_gene: TRBJ2-1
v_gene: TRBV20-1
d_gene: -
abundance: many
CDR3nt: TGCAGTGTTAAGACTCCTAATGAGCAGTTCTTC
CDR3aa: CSVKTPNEQFF

j_gene: TRBJ2-1
v_gene: TRBV29-1
d_gene: -
abundance: many
CDR3nt: TGCAGCGTTGACAGTTACAATGAGCAGTTCTTC
CDR3aa: CSVDSYNEQFF

j_gene: TRBJ1-2
v_gene: TRBV10-2
d_gene: -
abundance: many
CDR3nt: TGCGCCAGCAGTGAGGCAACAGGGCCGGGGTATGGCTACACCTTC
CDR3aa: CASSEATGPGYGYTF

j_gene: TRBJ2-1
v_gene: TRBV7-9
d_gene: -
abundance: many
CDR3nt: TGTGCCAGCAGCCCTGATTTATGGGGAAGGTCCTACAATGAGCAGTTCTTC
CDR3aa: CASSPDLWGRSYNEQFF

j_gene: TRBJ2-7
v_gene: TRBV6-1
d_gene: TRBD2
abundance: -
CDR3nt: TGTGCCAGCAGTGAAGAGAGGCTCGGGGGGTATTACGAGCAGTACTTC
CDR3aa: CASSEERLGGYYEQYF

j_gene: TRBJ2-5
v_gene: TRBV14
d_gene: TRBD2
abundance: -
CDR3nt: TGTGCCAGCAGCGCAGGGACTAGCGGGAACCAAGAGACCCAGTACTTC
CDR3aa: CASSAGTSGNQETQYF

j_gene: TRBJ2-5
v_gene: TRBV3-1
d_gene: TRBD2
abundance: many
CDR3nt: TGTGCCAGCAGCCTTGTTAGCGGGAGGCTGAAAGAGACCCAGTACTTC
CDR3aa: CASSLVSGRLKETQYF

j_gene: TRBJ2-2
v_gene: TRBV7-9
d_gene: -
abundance: many
CDR3nt: TGTGCCAGCAGAGTTACGAACACCGGGGAGCTGTTTTTT
CDR3aa: CASRVTNTGELFF

j_gene: TRBJ2-1
v_gene: TRBV11-2
d_gene: -
abundance: once
CDR3nt: -
CDR3aa: CASSFYICSARDSADCNEQFF

j_gene: TRBJ2-3
v_gene: TRBV2
d_gene: -
abundance: many
CDR3nt: TGTGCCAGCTTAGCTAGAAGTAGAGATACGCAGTATTTT
CDR3aa: CASLARSRDTQYF

j_gene: TRBJ1-3
v_gene: TRBV6-1
d_gene: TRBD1
abundance: many
CDR3nt: TGTGCCAGCAGTGAAAGGGACAGATATACTGGAAACACCATATATTTT
CDR3aa: CASSERDRYTGNTIYF

j_gene: TRBJ2-7
v_gene: TRBV7-3
d_gene: TRBD2
abundance: many
CDR3nt: TGTGCCAGCAGCTTAACCTCCAATCGGGAGGGCCGCCACGAGCAGTACTTC
CDR3aa: CASSLTSNREGRHEQYF

j_gene: TRBJ2-1
v_gene: TRBV19
d_gene: -
abundance: many
CDR3nt: TGTGCCAGTGCCCGGACTTCGTACAATGAGCAGTTCTTC
CDR3aa: CASARTSYNEQFF

j_gene: TRBJ2-2
v_gene: TRBV19
d_gene: TRBD1
abundance: many
CDR3nt: TGTGCCAGTACGCCGGGACAGGGGGCGCGTACCGGGGAGCTGTTTTTT
CDR3aa: CASTPGQGARTGELFF

j_gene: TRBJ2-2
v_gene: TRBV9
d_gene: -
abundance: -
CDR3nt: TGTGCCAGCAGCCCCGATGCGGGCAGAGGTGGGACCGGGGAGCTGTTTTTT
CDR3aa: CASSPDAGRGGTGELFF

j_gene: TRBJ2-2
v_gene: TRBV12-3/TRBV12-4
d_gene: -
abundance: many
CDR3nt: TGTGCCAGCAGTAACGCCGGGGAGCTGTTTTTT
CDR3aa: CASSNAGELFF

j_gene: TRBJ2-3
v_gene: TRBV29-1
d_gene: -
abundance: -
CDR3nt: TGCAGCTTGGAGGTCGTGGCAGATACGCAGTATTTT
CDR3aa: CSLEVVADTQYF

j_gene: TRBJ1-5
v_gene: TRBV6-5
d_gene: -
abundance: -
CDR3nt: TGTGCCAGCAGTTCCTCGGGACACCACTATAGCAATCAGCCCCAGCATTTT
CDR3aa: CASSSSGHHYSNQPQHF

j_gene: TRBJ2-7
v_gene: TRBV30
d_gene: -
abundance: many
CDR3nt: TGTGCCTGGAGTCCTGACAGCTACGAGCAGTACTTC
CDR3aa: CAWSPDSYEQYF

j_gene: TRBJ1-6
v_gene: TRBV7-3
d_gene: -
abundance: -
CDR3nt: TGTGCCAGCAGCTTCGGCTCCTACCATTCACCCCTCCACTTT
CDR3aa: CASSFGSYHSPLHF

j_gene: TRBJ2-7
v_gene: TRBV20-1
d_gene: -
abundance: many
CDR3nt: TGCAGTGCTCTACCACTTGCGCGTGAATCCTACGAGCAGTACTTC
CDR3aa: CSALPLARESYEQYF

j_gene: TRBJ1-6
v_gene: TRBV5-5
d_gene: -
abundance: many
CDR3nt: TGTGCCAGCAGCGTTGGGTCCTCCTATAATTCACCCCTCCACTTT
CDR3aa: CASSVGSSYNSPLHF

j_gene: TRBJ1-2
v_gene: TRBV20-1
d_gene: -
abundance: many
CDR3nt: TGCAGTGCTCCAACAGCGGGCTACACCTTC
CDR3aa: CSAPTAGYTF

j_gene: TRBJ1-2
v_gene: TRBV27
d_gene: TRBD1
abundance: -
CDR3nt: TGTGCCAGCAGTTTACGGGGACAGTTCTATGGCTACACCTTC
CDR3aa: CASSLRGQFYGYTF

j_gene: TRBJ2-3
v_gene: TRBV18
d_gene: -
abundance: -
CDR3nt: TGTGCCAGCTCGATCCGGGACAGCACAGATACGCAGTATTTT
CDR3aa: CASSIRDSTDTQYF

j_gene: TRBJ2-7
v_gene: TRBV4-3
d_gene: -
abundance: many
CDR3nt: TGCGCCAGCAGCCAAGATCCCCTCACGGGGTCCGAGCAGTACTTC
CDR3aa: CASSQDPLTGSEQYF

j_gene: TRBJ1-2
v_gene: TRBV12-3/TRBV12-4
d_gene: -
abundance: many
CDR3nt: TGTGCCAGCAGTTTTAAGACTAACTATGGCTACACCTTC
CDR3aa: CASSFKTNYGYTF

j_gene: TRBJ2-1
v_gene: TRBV20-1
d_gene: TRBD2
abundance: many
CDR3nt: TGCAGTGCTACAATGGGACTAGAGGTACATGATGAGCAGTTCTTC
CDR3aa: CSATMGLEVHDEQFF

j_gene: TRBJ2-3
v_gene: TRBV4-3
d_gene: -
abundance: many
CDR3nt: TGCGCCAGCAGCCAAGATCTCGGATCCGATACGCAGTATTTT
CDR3aa: CASSQDLGSDTQYF

j_gene: TRBJ2-7
v_gene: TRBV28
d_gene: -
abundance: few
CDR3nt: TGTGCCAGCCTAACAGGGATGAATACCTACGAGCAGTACTTC
CDR3aa: CASLTGMNTYEQYF

j_gene: TRBJ2-1
v_gene: TRBV11-2
d_gene: TRBD2
abundance: many
CDR3nt: TGTGCCAGCAGCCGAGGACTAGCGGGAGGGGAGAATGAGCAGTTCTTC
CDR3aa: CASSRGLAGGENEQFF

j_gene: TRBJ1-2
v_gene: TRBV19
d_gene: TRBD1
abundance: -
CDR3nt: TGTGCCAGTACAATGACCGGGACAGGGACCCTATATGGCTACACCTTC
CDR3aa: CASTMTGTGTLYGYTF

j_gene: TRBJ2-1
v_gene: TRBV7-9
d_gene: -
abundance: many
CDR3nt: TGTGCCAGCAGCTTAGGCGGGAACTTGGATGAGCAGTTCTTC
CDR3aa: CASSLGGNLDEQFF

j_gene: TRBJ2-2
v_gene: TRBV20-1
d_gene: TRBD2
abundance: many
CDR3nt: TGCAGTGCTAGAGCTTATAGCGGGACGAACACCGGGGAGCTGTTTTTT
CDR3aa: CSARAYSGTNTGELFF

j_gene: TRBJ1-1
v_gene: TRBV12-3/TRBV12-4
d_gene: TRBD1
abundance: -
CDR3nt: TGTGCCAGCAGTCCAGGACAGGGACGGGCAGCTTTCTTT
CDR3aa: CASSPGQGRAAFF

j_gene: TRBJ2-4
v_gene: TRBV20-1
d_gene: -
abundance: many
CDR3nt: TGCAGTGCTAGGGGCTTAGCCAAAAACATTCAGTACTTC
CDR3aa: CSARGLAKNIQYF

j_gene: TRBJ2-3
v_gene: TRBV5-5
d_gene: -
abundance: many
CDR3nt: TGTGCCAGCACAGTTTTTCCGGGCGGGACCACAGATACGCAGTATTTT
CDR3aa: CASTVFPGGTTDTQYF

j_gene: TRBJ2-5
v_gene: TRBV7-9
d_gene: -
abundance: many
CDR3nt: TGTGCCAGCAGCTTCAATAGCGCGCGGGAGACCCAGTACTTC
CDR3aa: CASSFNSARETQYF

j_gene: TRBJ2-1
v_gene: TRBV6-1
d_gene: -
abundance: few
CDR3nt: TGTGCCAGCAGTGGGGTAAATGAGCAGTTCTTC
CDR3aa: CASSGVNEQFF

j_gene: TRBJ2-3
v_gene: TRBV25-1
d_gene: TRBD2
abundance: -
CDR3nt: TGTGCCAGCACAGCGGGAGGTAAAGATACGCAGTATTTT
CDR3aa: CASTAGGKDTQYF

j_gene: TRBJ2-2
v_gene: TRBV6-2/TRBV6-3
d_gene: -
abundance: many
CDR3nt: TGTGCCAGCAAAGCCGGGGAGCTGTTTTTT
CDR3aa: CASKAGELFF

j_gene: TRBJ1-4
v_gene: TRBV7-2
d_gene: -
abundance: many
CDR3nt: TGTGCCAGCAGTGGGCAGCCAAATGAAAAACTGTTTTTT
CDR3aa: CASSGQPNEKLFF

j_gene: TRBJ2-3
v_gene: TRBV12-3/TRBV12-4
d_gene: -
abundance: -
CDR3nt: TGTGCCAGTGGAGGAGCGAGCACAGGTACGCAGTATTTT
CDR3aa: CASGGASTGTQYF

j_gene: TRBJ1-2
v_gene: TRBV9
d_gene: -
abundance: many
CDR3nt: TGTGCCAGCAGCGTAAATCAGGCCCGGGGGGGCTACACCTTC
CDR3aa: CASSVNQARGGYTF

j_gene: TRBJ2-2
v_gene: TRBV10-2
d_gene: TRBD2
abundance: -
CDR3nt: TGCGCCAGCAGCGGGGTAGCGGGAGGCACCGGGGAGCTGTTTTTT
CDR3aa: CASSGVAGGTGELFF

j_gene: TRBJ2-2
v_gene: TRBV9
d_gene: TRBD2
abundance: many
CDR3nt: TGTGCCAGCAGCGTAGGGGGTAGCGGGAGTCGAGTCGGGGAGCTGTTTTTT
CDR3aa: CASSVGGSGSRVGELFF

j_gene: TRBJ2-2
v_gene: TRBV29-1
d_gene: TRBD2
abundance: many
CDR3nt: TGCAGCACCCCGGGAGCGGGAGGCACCGGGGAGCTGTTTTTT
CDR3aa: CSTPGAGGTGELFF

j_gene: TRBJ2-5
v_gene: TRBV10-2
d_gene: TRBD2
abundance: -
CDR3nt: TGCGCCAGCACGGTGGCGGGGGGGGCCGCACAAGAGACCCAGTACTTC
CDR3aa: CASTVAGGAAQETQYF

j_gene: TRBJ1-2
v_gene: TRBV19
d_gene: TRBD1
abundance: -
CDR3nt: TGTGCCACCCCGAGGAGGCCGGGACAGGCTTATGGCTACACCTTC
CDR3aa: CATPRRPGQAYGYTF

j_gene: TRBJ2-1
v_gene: TRBV5-1
d_gene: -
abundance: many
CDR3nt: TGCGCCAGCAGCTTGGCCGGACTCCAGAACAATGAGCAGTTCTTC
CDR3aa: CASSLAGLQNNEQFF

j_gene: TRBJ2-1
v_gene: TRBV11-3
d_gene: TRBD2
abundance: -
CDR3nt: TGTGCCAGCAGCCCCGGGACTACCAATAACAATGAGCAGTTCTTC
CDR3aa: CASSPGTTNNNEQFF

j_gene: TRBJ1-4
v_gene: TRBV5-8
d_gene: -
abundance: -
CDR3nt: TGTGCCAGCAGTTCCGGGGGTACGGGGTATGAAAAACTGTTTTTT
CDR3aa: CASSSGGTGYEKLFF